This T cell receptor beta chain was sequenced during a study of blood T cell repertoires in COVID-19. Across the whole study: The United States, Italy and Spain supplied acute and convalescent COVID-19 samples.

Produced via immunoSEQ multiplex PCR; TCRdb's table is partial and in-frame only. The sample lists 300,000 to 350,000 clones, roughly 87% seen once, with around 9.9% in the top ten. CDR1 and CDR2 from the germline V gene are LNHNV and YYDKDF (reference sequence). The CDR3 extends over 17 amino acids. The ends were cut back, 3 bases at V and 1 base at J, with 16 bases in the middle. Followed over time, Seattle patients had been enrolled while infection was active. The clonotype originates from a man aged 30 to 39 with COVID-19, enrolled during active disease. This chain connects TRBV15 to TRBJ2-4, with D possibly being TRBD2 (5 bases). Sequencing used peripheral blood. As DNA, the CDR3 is TGTGCCACCAGCAGTATTCGGAGGACCCCTGCCAAAAACATTCAGTACTTC. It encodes CATSSIRRTPAKNIQYF. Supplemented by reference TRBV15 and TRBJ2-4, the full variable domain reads DAMVIQNPRYQVTQFGKPVTLSCSQTLNHNVMYWYQQKSSQAPKLLFHYYDKDFNNEADTPDNFQSRRPNTSFCFLDIRSPGLGDTAMYLCATSSIRRTPAKNIQYFGAGTRLSVL.